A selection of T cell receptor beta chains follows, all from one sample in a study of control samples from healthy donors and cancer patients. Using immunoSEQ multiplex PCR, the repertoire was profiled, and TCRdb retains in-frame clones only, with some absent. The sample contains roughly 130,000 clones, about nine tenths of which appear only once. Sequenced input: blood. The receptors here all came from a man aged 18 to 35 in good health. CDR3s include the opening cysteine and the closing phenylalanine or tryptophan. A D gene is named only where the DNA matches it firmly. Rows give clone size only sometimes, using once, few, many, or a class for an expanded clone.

TGTGCCAGCCAAACCGACCGGGGGGCAGGTGAGCAGTTCTTC | CASQTDRGAGEQFF | . | . | TRBJ2-1 | TRBV5-6
TGTGCCAGCAGCTCACAGGGGGGCTCTGAAAAACTGTTTTTT | CASSSQGGSEKLFF | TRBD1 | . | TRBJ1-4 | TRBV7-2
TGTGCCAGCAGCCCCCTAAGCGGGGCCCACGAGCAGTACTTC | CASSPLSGAHEQYF | TRBD2 | once | TRBJ2-7 | TRBV7-9
TGCGGATGCCAAGAGACCCAGTACTTC | CGCQETQYF | . | once | TRBJ2-5 | TRBV27
TGCGCCAGCAGCCGTCCCGAGCAGGGTGTCTACGAGCAGTACTTC | CASSRPEQGVYEQYF | . | . | TRBJ2-7 | TRBV4-1
TGTGCCATCAGGGCCGGACCGAACACCGGGGAGCTGTTTTTT | CAIRAGPNTGELFF | . | once | TRBJ2-2 | TRBV10-3
TGTGCCAGCTCACGACTAGAGGACGACGAGCAGTACTTC | CASSRLEDDEQYF | . | once | TRBJ2-7 | TRBV18
TGTGCCAGCAGTCCCCTATACGGTCATGAAAAACTGTTTTTT | CASSPLYGHEKLFF | . | . | TRBJ1-4 | TRBV28
TGTGCCAGCAGCCAAGAAGGCGGCCTGGCCTACGAGCAGTACTTC | CASSQEGGLAYEQYF | . | . | TRBJ2-7 | TRBV3-1/TRBV3-2
TGTGCCAGCAGCGTAGGCTGGGGGCTTAATGAAAAACTGTTTTTT | CASSVGWGLNEKLFF | . | once | TRBJ1-4 | TRBV7-6
TGTGCCAGCTCACCCAGGAGGGCTTCTGGAAACACCATATATTTT | CASSPRRASGNTIYF | . | . | TRBJ1-3 | TRBV18
TGTGCCAGCAGATCGCGGGGGGCCTACGAGCAGTACTTC | CASRSRGAYEQYF | TRBD2 | . | TRBJ2-7 | TRBV7-9
TGCGCCAGCAGCCAAGACCGGGAGTCAGGTTACAATGAGCAGTTCTTC | CASSQDRESGYNEQFF | . | . | TRBJ2-1 | TRBV4-3
TGTGCCACCGCAGGGGGAGGCACAGATACGCAGTATTTT | CATAGGGTDTQYF | TRBD1 | . | TRBJ2-3 | TRBV6-5
TGTGCCAGCAGTTCCTCGCTTTGGGGACAGGGAATGATGGGAGCTTTCTTT | CASSSSLWGQGMMGAFF | TRBD1 | . | TRBJ1-1 | TRBV27
TGTGCCAGCAGCTTAGAAACCGGAGGTGGCGAGCAGTACTTC | CASSLETGGGEQYF | . | few | TRBJ2-7 | TRBV11-2
TGCGCCAGCAGCCAAGATATGAGGACCCAGTACTTC | CASSQDMRTQYF | . | few | TRBJ2-5 | TRBV4-1
TGTGCCAGCAGCTTATCGACTGTTGAAGCTTTCTTT | CASSLSTVEAFF | . | . | TRBJ1-1 | TRBV11-3
TGTGCCATCAGTGCCTCGTGGGGCGTTTCAAGCACAGATACGCAGTATTTT | CAISASWGVSSTDTQYF | . | . | TRBJ2-3 | TRBV10-3
TGTGCCAGCTGTCGGGGAAGTGAGCAGTTCTTC | CASCRGSEQFF | . | . | TRBJ2-1 | TRBV12-3/TRBV12-4
TGTGCCAGCAGTCGCGGACAGCTCTACGAGCAGTACTTC | CASSRGQLYEQYF | . | . | TRBJ2-7 | TRBV2
TGTGCCAGCAGCTTTCAGGGTTCAAGTCAGCCCCAGCATTTT | CASSFQGSSQPQHF | . | . | TRBJ1-5 | TRBV5-4
TGTGCCACCCTCCTGGCGGGCAATGAGCAGTTCTTC | CATLLAGNEQFF | . | . | TRBJ2-1 | TRBV10-3
TGTGCCAGCAGTGGTGGACTAGCGGGAAGGTCCCAGTACTTC | CASSGGLAGRSQYF | TRBD2 | . | TRBJ2-5 | TRBV2
TGTGCCAGCAGTTACCCCCTGGACAGGGGAAATAACAATCAGCCCCAGCATTTT | CASSYPLDRGNNNQPQHF | TRBD1 | . | TRBJ1-5 | TRBV6-2/TRBV6-3
TGTGCCAGCAGCACGGAGGGGGGGCGGGAGACCCAGTACTTC | CASSTEGGRETQYF | . | . | TRBJ2-5 | TRBV9
TGTGCCAGCACCCCATCCAGGGGAGGAAGTTCACCCCTCCACTTT | CASTPSRGGSSPLHF | . | . | TRBJ1-6 | TRBV28
TGTGCCAGCAGTTACTCGATTCGGCAGGGAGTCGAAAAACTGTTTTTT | CASSYSIRQGVEKLFF | . | . | TRBJ1-4 | TRBV6-2/TRBV6-3
TGTGCCAGCAGCTTAGTGCGCGGGGGGCAAGAGACCCAGTACTTC | CASSLVRGGQETQYF | TRBD2 | . | TRBJ2-5 | TRBV7-3
TGTGCCGGGGACAGCAACACCGGGGAGCTGTTTTTT | CAGDSNTGELFF | TRBD1 | . | TRBJ2-2 | TRBV6-5
TGTGCCACCAGCAGGGGACAGGGAGGTGTTGCGCAGTATTTT | CATSRGQGGVAQYF | TRBD1 | . | TRBJ2-3 | TRBV15
TGCGCCAGCAGCTTGGCCGGGGGTCGGGAAAAACTGTTTTTT | CASSLAGGREKLFF | . | once | TRBJ1-4 | TRBV5-1
TGTGCCAGCAGCATATTGGGCAGGGGGGCGGCAGATACGCAGTATTTT | CASSILGRGAADTQYF | . | . | TRBJ2-3 | TRBV3-1/TRBV3-2
TGTGCCAGTCGTATAGGTGAGGCGGGGACAGATACGCAGTATTTT | CASRIGEAGTDTQYF | . | . | TRBJ2-3 | TRBV18
TGTGCCAGTAGTATCGGACAGAACAATCAGCCCCAGCATTTT | CASSIGQNNQPQHF | . | . | TRBJ1-5 | TRBV19
TGTGCCAGCAGCAAAGTGGGGGTACGGACCCTCACCGGGGAGCTGTTTTTT | CASSKVGVRTLTGELFF | . | once | TRBJ2-2 | TRBV21-1
TGTGCCAGCAGTCCCAGCACAGATACGCAGTATTTT | CASSPSTDTQYF | . | . | TRBJ2-3 | TRBV12-3/TRBV12-4
TGCGCCAGCCAGACTAGCGGGGGGTCCTACGAGCAGTACTTC | CASQTSGGSYEQYF | TRBD2 | once | TRBJ2-7 | TRBV5-1
TGCAGCGTTGCGGTCGGCAGGGCTTACAATGAGCAGTTCTTC | CSVAVGRAYNEQFF | . | few | TRBJ2-1 | TRBV29-1
TGTGCCAGCAGTTCCCGGACAGGGGTCAATCAGCCCCAGCATTTT | CASSSRTGVNQPQHF | TRBD1 | few | TRBJ1-5 | TRBV27
TGTGCCACAGGGACAGGGCTTAGAGGCTACACCTTC | CATGTGLRGYTF | TRBD1 | . | TRBJ1-2 | TRBV19
TGTGCCAGCAGTAGGACTAGCGGGGGGGCCGCGTACAATGAGCAGTTCTTC | CASSRTSGGAAYNEQFF | TRBD2 | once | TRBJ2-1 | TRBV6-4
TGTGCCAGCAGCCCCCCCACCTACAATGAGCAGTTCTTC | CASSPPTYNEQFF | . | . | TRBJ2-1 | TRBV14
TGTGCCAGCAGTTTGGTTACAGGGGGGACTGAAGCTTTCTTT | CASSLVTGGTEAFF | TRBD1 | . | TRBJ1-1 | TRBV28
TGTGCCAGCAGCTTAGGTCTGGACACTGAAGCTTTCTTT | CASSLGLDTEAFF | . | . | TRBJ1-1 | TRBV11-3
TGCACCAGCAGCCTCGGGGGGATGGCACCCCTCCACTTT | CTSSLGGMAPLHF | . | few | TRBJ1-6 | TRBV1
TGTGCCAGCAGCTTAGCTGGCAGGGGGTGGGATCAGCCCCAGCATTTT | CASSLAGRGWDQPQHF | TRBD1 | . | TRBJ1-5 | TRBV7-2
TGTGCCAGCAGCCCTTGGACAGGCCTCTCTGGGGCCAACGTCCTGACTTTC | CASSPWTGLSGANVLTF | TRBD1 | . | TRBJ2-6 | TRBV3-1/TRBV3-2
TGTGCCAGCAGCGCGCCCGGGACAGATACGCAGTATTTT | CASSAPGTDTQYF | . | . | TRBJ2-3 | TRBV7-3
TGTGCCAGCAGCCAAGAAGGTTCGGGCAGGGTTAACGAAAAACTGTTTTTT | CASSQEGSGRVNEKLFF | . | . | TRBJ1-4 | TRBV14
TGTGCCAGCAGCTTAGATGCGCGTCCGGGCGCCTACAATGAGCAGTTCTTC | CASSLDARPGAYNEQFF | . | . | TRBJ2-1 | TRBV7-8